Listed below are T cell receptor beta chains from one sample, sequenced in a study of blood T cell repertoires in COVID-19. Sequencing was performed with immunoSEQ multiplex PCR; in TCRdb, only in-frame clones are kept and a portion is missing. The sample comprises roughly 330,000 clones, roughly nine tenths of which are singletons, and nearly 6.5% rests with the top ten. The sequencing sample was made of peripheral blood. The receptors were gathered from a man younger than 35 who had recovered from COVID-19. The CDR3 runs from the conserved cysteine through the conserved F or W. The D gene is left open where the match is weak. A row's size may be missing; if present it is once, few, many or a size class.

j_call clone_size v_call d_call cdr3_length cdr3_aa cdr3_nt
TRBJ2-7 - TRBV29-1 TRBD1 15 CSVESIGTGPYEQYF TGCAGCGTTGAAAGCATAGGGACAGGGCCCTACGAGCAGTACTTC
TRBJ1-1 - TRBV13 TRBD1 14 CASRLTGAGTEAFF TGTGCCAGCAGGCTAACAGGGGCTGGCACTGAAGCTTTCTTT
TRBJ2-7 - TRBV6-5 - 16 CASSYSGGGWEYEQYF TGTGCCAGCAGTTACTCTGGAGGGGGCTGGGAGTACGAGCAGTACTTC
TRBJ2-1 - TRBV7-3 - 18 CASSLSWSLSEAYNEQFF TGTGCCAGCAGCTTAAGTTGGTCCCTAAGCGAAGCCTACAATGAGCAGTTCTTC
TRBJ2-2 - TRBV4-2 - 17 CASSQGSGREAGRELFF TGTGCCAGCAGCCAAGGATCGGGTAGGGAGGCGGGCCGGGAGCTGTTTTTT
TRBJ2-7 - TRBV20-1 TRBD2 14 CSASPASGAYEQYF TGCAGTGCTAGTCCGGCTAGCGGGGCCTACGAGCAGTACTTC
TRBJ2-1 few TRBV5-4 TRBD2 15 CASRGGGKRGNEQFF TGTGCCAGCAGGGGCGGGGGGAAAAGGGGCAATGAGCAGTTCTTC
TRBJ1-2 - TRBV27 TRBD1 15 CASSPFGGGAYGYTF TGTGCCAGCAGTCCCTTTGGAGGGGGCGCCTATGGCTACACCTTC
TRBJ1-3 - TRBV19 - 11 CATLAGNTIYF TGTGCCACCCTTGCTGGAAACACCATATATTTT
TRBJ2-1 - TRBV5-8 TRBD2 15 CASSLGTGGYNEQFF TGTGCCAGCAGCTTGGGAACGGGGGGGTACAATGAGCAGTTCTTC
TRBJ1-3 - TRBV7-2 - 15 CASSLVSGYGNTIYF TGTGCCAGCAGCTTAGTATCGGGATACGGAAACACCATATATTTT
TRBJ2-3 - TRBV5-6 TRBD1 14 CASTDFTGGYTQYF TGTGCCAGCACAGATTTTACAGGGGGATATACGCAGTATTTT
TRBJ2-7 - TRBV6-2/TRBV6-3 TRBD2 14 CASSYSSGIYEQYF TGTGCCAGCAGTTACTCAAGCGGGATCTACGAGCAGTACTTC
TRBJ2-7 - TRBV6-5 - 14 CASSLHRSSYEQYF TGTGCCAGCAGTTTACACCGGAGCTCCTACGAGCAGTACTTC
TRBJ1-6 - TRBV14 - 14 CASRAGRSNSPLHF TGTGCCAGTCGTGCGGGGCGGAGTAATTCACCCCTCCACTTT
TRBJ2-1 - TRBV5-8 TRBD1 13 CASRDRGMHEQFF TGTGCCAGTAGGGACAGGGGGATGCATGAGCAGTTCTTC
TRBJ2-1 once TRBV3-1/TRBV3-2 TRBD1 15 CASSLLRTGTNEQFF TGTGCCAGCAGCCTACTTCGGACAGGGACCAATGAGCAGTTCTTC
TRBJ2-3 - TRBV29-1 - 13 CSVSSDYTDTQYF TGCAGCGTTAGTAGCGACTACACAGATACGCAGTATTTT
TRBJ2-5 - TRBV7-9 - 16 CASSLGWDIKEETQYF TGTGCCAGCAGCTTAGGGTGGGACATTAAAGAAGAGACCCAGTACTTC
TRBJ2-5 - TRBV4-1 TRBD2 18 CASSQDIALAGGQETQYF TGCGCCAGCAGCCAAGACATCGCGCTAGCGGGGGGGCAAGAGACCCAGTACTTC
TRBJ2-7 - TRBV4-1 TRBD2 17 CASSQDEGLANQYEQYF TGCGCCAGCAGCCAAGATGAGGGACTAGCTAACCAGTACGAGCAGTACTTC
TRBJ1-1 - TRBV28 - 19 CASSLSAAVSIRLNTEAFF TGTGCCAGCAGTTTATCCGCGGCAGTTTCAATTCGATTGAACACTGAAGCTTTCTTT
TRBJ2-5 - TRBV3-1/TRBV3-2 TRBD1 15 CASSWPAGQGETQYF TGTGCCAGCAGCTGGCCGGCGGGACAGGGGGAGACCCAGTACTTC
TRBJ2-3 - TRBV6-1 TRBD2 16 CASSVNVGTRTDTQYF TGTGCCAGCAGTGTGAATGTTGGGACTAGGACAGATACGCAGTATTTT
TRBJ1-4 - TRBV7-9 - 15 CASSTLGAYGEKLFF TGTGCCAGCAGCACCTTGGGGGCGTACGGGGAAAAACTGTTTTTT
TRBJ1-1 - TRBV6-5 - 13 CASSYLPGTEAFF TGTGCCAGCAGCTATCTCCCGGGAACTGAAGCTTTCTTT
TRBJ2-3 - TRBV3-1/TRBV3-2 TRBD2 16 CASSPASGGGWETQYF TGTGCCAGCAGCCCAGCTAGCGGGGGGGGTTGGGAGACGCAGTATTTT
TRBJ2-1 once TRBV7-2 - 16 CASSLTAWGEYNEQFF TGTGCCAGCAGCCTGACTGCGTGGGGAGAATACAATGAGCAGTTCTTC
TRBJ1-5 - TRBV6-5 - 15 CASRTVPFSNQPQHF TGTGCCAGCAGGACAGTCCCTTTTAGCAATCAGCCCCAGCATTTT
TRBJ1-2 - TRBV25-1 - 12 CASSRGSYGYTF TGTGCCAGCAGCAGGGGAAGCTATGGCTACACCTTC
TRBJ1-1 - TRBV27 TRBD1 13 CASRGDRDTEAFF TGTGCCAGCAGGGGGGACAGGGACACTGAAGCTTTCTTT
TRBJ2-3 - TRBV6-6 TRBD1 17 CASSLLRVRGHGDTQYF TGTGCCAGCAGTCTGCTGAGGGTCAGGGGGCACGGAGATACGCAGTATTTT
TRBJ2-3 - TRBV5-1 - 18 CASSATGGVAYSTDTQYF TGCGCCAGCAGCGCCACAGGGGGGGTAGCGTACAGCACAGATACGCAGTATTTT
TRBJ2-2 - TRBV4-3 - 16 CASSPQGSANTGELFF TGCGCCAGCAGCCCTCAGGGCAGTGCGAACACCGGGGAGCTGTTTTTT
TRBJ1-1 - TRBV25-1 - 15 CASSESAGVDTEAFF TGTGCCAGCAGTGAATCGGCAGGGGTGGACACTGAAGCTTTCTTT
TRBJ2-2 - TRBV5-8 - 16 CASSSWSGSGPGELFF TGTGCCAGCAGCTCCTGGAGTGGGAGCGGACCCGGGGAGCTGTTTTTT
TRBJ2-2 - TRBV7-9 TRBD2 16 CASSYGLAGHTGELFF TGTGCCAGCAGCTACGGACTAGCAGGTCACACCGGGGAGCTGTTTTTT
TRBJ2-7 - TRBV4-3 TRBD1 16 CASSHGPGQDPYEQYF TGCGCCAGCAGCCATGGCCCGGGACAGGATCCCTACGAGCAGTACTTC
TRBJ1-2 - TRBV19 TRBD1 14 CASSGPTGLSGYTF TGTGCCAGTAGTGGACCGACAGGGTTGAGTGGCTACACCTTC
TRBJ2-1 once TRBV6-2/TRBV6-3 - 16 CASSYSRVVPYNEQFF TGTGCCAGCAGTTACTCCCGGGTGGTCCCTTACAATGAGCAGTTCTTC
TRBJ1-1 - TRBV11-2 TRBD1 14 CASSPGQASTEAFF TGTGCCAGCAGCCCGGGACAGGCGAGCACTGAAGCTTTCTTT
TRBJ2-7 - TRBV5-1 - 15 CASSTGSGGAYEQYF TGCGCCAGCAGCACGGGCTCCGGAGGTGCCTACGAGCAGTACTTC
TRBJ1-1 - TRBV19 TRBD1 15 CASRPGGAMNTEAFF TGTGCCAGTAGGCCAGGGGGAGCAATGAACACTGAAGCTTTCTTT
TRBJ1-4 - TRBV9 - 14 CASSVNQGWEKLFF TGTGCCAGCAGCGTAAATCAGGGTTGGGAAAAACTGTTTTTT
TRBJ1-2 - TRBV18 - 14 CASSPRQEDYGYTF TGTGCCAGCTCACCCCGACAGGAGGACTATGGCTACACCTTC
TRBJ1-4 - TRBV7-6 - 15 CASSSSGFVGEKLFF TGTGCCAGCAGCTCTTCAGGGTTCGTTGGGGAAAAACTGTTTTTT
TRBJ2-2 - TRBV5-1 TRBD2 17 CASSRDPTSEYGGELFF TGCGCCAGCAGTAGGGATCCGACTAGCGAGTATGGTGGGGAGCTGTTTTTT
TRBJ1-6 - TRBV4-1 TRBD1 15 CASSQDQGQNSPLHF TGCGCCAGCAGCCAAGATCAGGGACAGAATTCACCCCTCCACTTT
TRBJ1-2 - TRBV18 - 14 CASSPPSQQLPFDF TGTGCCAGCTCACCACCATCCCAACAGCTCCCATTCGACTTC
TRBJ1-1 - TRBV29-1 TRBD1 14 CSVTGRRSGFEAFF TGCAGCGTGACAGGGAGGCGTTCAGGCTTTGAAGCTTTCTTT
TRBJ1-1 - TRBV18 - 16 CASSPGHFGGNTEAFF TGTGCCAGCTCACCGGGACACTTCGGTGGGAACACTGAAGCTTTCTTT
TRBJ1-1 - TRBV7-2 - 16 CASSPGTTRPNTEAFF TGTGCCAGCAGCCCTGGGACAACGAGGCCCAATACTGAAGCTTTCTTT
TRBJ2-2 few TRBV9 - 14 CASSVGGGTGELFF TGTGCCAGCAGCGTAGGAGGGGGCACCGGGGAGCTGTTTTTT
TRBJ2-7 - TRBV7-9 TRBD1 16 CASSPTWDRFSYEQYF TGTGCCAGCAGCCCGACTTGGGACAGGTTTTCCTACGAGCAGTACTTC
TRBJ1-1 - TRBV12-3/TRBV12-4 TRBD1 13 CASSFQGGTEAFF TGTGCCAGCAGTTTCCAGGGGGGCACTGAAGCTTTCTTT
TRBJ1-5 once TRBV5-1 - 14 CASSLEQINQPQHF TGCGCCAGCAGCTTGGAACAGATCAATCAGCCCCAGCATTTT
TRBJ1-1 - TRBV29-1 TRBD1 16 CSVEGTEKKMNTEAFF TGCAGCGTTGAGGGGACAGAGAAAAAAATGAACACTGAAGCTTTCTTT
TRBJ2-1 - TRBV7-3 TRBD2 18 CASSLKVGAGALLNEQFF TGTGCCAGCAGCTTAAAAGTTGGAGCGGGAGCTCTCCTGAATGAGCAGTTCTTC
TRBJ2-7 - TRBV7-6 - 15 CASSGRDWDTYEQYF TGTGCCAGCAGCGGCCGGGACTGGGATACCTACGAGCAGTACTTC